A single sample gave rise to the 31 T cell receptor beta chains below, sequenced in a study of cytomegalovirus exposure and HLA in healthy donors. PCR amplification relied on 60 Vbeta primers (plus 13 Jbeta primers). Produced via immunoSEQ multiplex PCR; TCRdb's table is partial and in-frame only. Here the sample table reports over 30,000 clones. Input material: PBMCs. Receptor source: a man in his forties in good health and CMV-seronegative.

V gene TRBV5-1 combines with J gene TRBJ2-7; weak D call: TRBD2 (5 bases). V lost 0 bases, J lost 4 bases, and 8 bases lay in between. Germline lookup yields CDR1 SGHRS and CDR2 YFSETQ. The CDR3 runs 13 residues. CDR3 nucleotides: TGCGCCAGCAGCTTGGGACCGGGATACGAGCAGTACTTC. Amino acid sequence: CASSLGPGYEQYF. The full variable domain, its missing parts supplied by reference TRBV5-1 and TRBJ2-7, is KAGVTQTPRYLIKTRGQQVTLSCSPISGHRSVSWYQQTPGQGLQFLFEYFSETQRNKGNFPGRFSGRQFSNSRSEMNVSTLELGDSALYLCASSLGPGYEQYFGPGTRLTVT.

The chain uses TRBV18 and TRBJ1-3; D gene uncertain. CDR1 is KGHSH, CDR2 LQKENI, per germline. This CDR3 has 16 residues. Trimming pared 6 bases from V and 0 bases from J, leaving 15 bases between. CDR3 loop: CASSTTSPYSGNTIYF. CDR3 coding DNA: TGTGCCAGCTCGACGACATCGCCCTACTCTGGAAACACCATATATTTT.

The gene calls are TRBV27 and TRBJ2-1; 7 bases fit TRBD2. The V segment lost 8 bases and the J segment 3 bases; nucleotides outside the gene matches: 16. The CDR3 totals 17 residues. The V gene's germline CDR1 is MNHEY and CDR2 SMNVEV (reference sequence). The CDR3 DNA follows: TGTGCCAGCCGACCGAGGGTGGGAGCGGGAAGCTACAATGAGCAGTTCTTC. Its translation is CASRPRVGAGSYNEQFF.

The chain is built from TRBV9 and TRBJ2-7; tentative D call: TRBD1 (6 bases). Per germline, CDR1 SGDLS and CDR2 YYNGEE. The CDR3 has 12 amino acids. V lost 0 bases and J lost 6, with 7 bases in between. The CDR3 DNA reads as TGTGCCAGCAGCGTAGGAGGGGGCGAGCAGTACTTC. Its translation is CASSVGGGEQYF.

This chain uses TRBV7-3 with TRBJ2-2, with D possibly matching TRBD2 (6 bases). Trimming removed 3 bases at V and 7 bases at J, with 12 bases between. The germline gives CDR1 SGHTA, CDR2 FQGTGA. This CDR3 is built from 14 residues. The chain's CDR3 is CASSFGGPGGELFF. CDR3 DNA: TGTGCCAGCAGCTTCGGGGGACCTGGCGGGGAGCTGTTTTTT.

The chain uses TRBV5-1 and TRBJ2-3; 11 positions match TRBD1. Germline-derived CDR1 and CDR2 are SGHRS and YFSETQ. The CDR3 consists of 13 residues. The ends lost 7 bases at V and 3 bases at J; junction bases unmatched: 1. The CDR3 spells CASGTGGTDTQYF. The DNA of the CDR3 is TGCGCCAGCGGGACAGGGGGAACAGATACGCAGTATTTT.

The chain joins TRBV5-1 to TRBJ2-5; possibly TRBD1 for D (6 bases). Germline CDR1 is SGHRS and CDR2 is YFSETQ. The V end lost 3 bases, the J end lost 1 base, and 10 bases lay between the germline ends. The CDR3 spans 14 residues. This CDR3 reads CASSSGQIQETQYF. The DNA for the CDR3 is TGCGCCAGCAGCTCGGGACAAATCCAAGAGACCCAGTACTTC.

This chain links TRBV27 with TRBJ1-5; D uncertain. The CDR3 contains 15 residues. Per the germline V gene, CDR1 is MNHEY and CDR2 is SMNVEV (reference sequence). V was clipped by 6 bases and J by 0 bases, with 12 bases between them. The CDR3 nucleotides are TGTGCCAGCAGACGGACCGACTATAGCAATCAGCCCCAGCATTTT. This gives the protein CASRRTDYSNQPQHF.

The chain links TRBV11-2 to TRBJ2-2; tentative D call: TRBD2 (7 bases). Germline CDR1 reads SGHAT; CDR2 reads FQNNGV. The V end was cut by 5 bases, the J end by 6 bases, with 25 bases between. The CDR3 has 18 amino acids. CDR3 DNA sequence: TGTGCCAGCAGCCCTCGCGGAGGGGGGGGAAGGTATCCCGGGGAGCTGTTTTTT. Translated: CASSPRGGGGRYPGELFF.

This chain uses TRBV4-1 with TRBJ2-2, with 8 bases identical to TRBD2. Per the germline V gene, CDR1 is MGHRA and CDR2 is YSYEKL. With 4 bases clipped from V and 0 bases from J, the junction kept 4 bases outside the gene matches. This CDR3 comprises 16 residues. In DNA, the CDR3 is TGCGCCAGCAGCCTAACGGGACTAGCGAACACCGGGGAGCTGTTTTTT. It yields the protein CASSLTGLANTGELFF.

V usage is TRBV29-1 and J usage is TRBJ1-5; D is unresolved. The CDR3 consists of 13 residues. V lost 5 bases and J 7 bases, leaving 15 bases between the germline ends. Per germline, CDR1 SQVTM and CDR2 ANQGSEA. CDR3 protein: CSVSGWSGQPQHF. The CDR3 region has the DNA TGCAGCGTTTCCGGGTGGTCTGGCCAGCCCCAGCATTTT.

V gene TRBV19 combines with J gene TRBJ1-1; 9 nucleotides align to TRBD1. V gave up 3 bases and J gave up 7 bases; unmatched junction bases: 6. This CDR3 is built from 14 residues. The V gene's germline CDR1 is LNHDA and CDR2 SQIVND (reference sequence). In nucleotides, the CDR3 is TGTGCCAGTAGTATTGGGGGACAGGGCGTTGAAGCTTTCTTT. This gives the protein CASSIGGQGVEAFF.

The V gene is TRBV18, the J gene TRBJ1-5; D gene uncertain. The germline CDR1 and CDR2 sequences are KGHSH and LQKENI. The V gene lost 2 bases and the J gene lost 0 bases, with 11 bases spanning the gap. The CDR3 length is 16 residues. CDR3 sequence: CASSPRDTASNQPQHF. The CDR3 nucleotides are TGTGCCAGCTCACCAAGAGACACCGCTAGCAATCAGCCCCAGCATTTT.

This sequence joins TRBV6-5 and TRBJ2-7; 12 bases map to TRBD2. The CDR3 has 15 amino acids. Germline CDR1 reads MNHEY; CDR2 reads SVGAGI. Trimming at V came to 0 bases and at J to 6 bases, leaving 3 bases not matched to a gene. CDR3 nucleotides: TGTGCCAGCAGTTACTCTGGACTAGCGGGGCCCGAGCAGTACTTC. It is translated as CASSYSGLAGPEQYF.

The J gene is TRBJ2-5, the V gene TRBV29-1, with 13 bases that match TRBD2. Germline CDR1 reads SQVTM; CDR2 reads ANQGSEA. The CDR3 runs to 14 residues. Trimming took 4 bases from V and 5 from J; bases not matched to a gene: 4. In nucleotides, the CDR3 is TGCAGCGTTGGGACTAGCGGGGGTGTGGAGACCCAGTACTTC. The encoded protein is CSVGTSGGVETQYF. Using reference TRBV29-1 and TRBJ2-5 for the parts outside the CDR3, the full variable domain is SAVISQKPSRDICQRGTSLTIQCQVDSQVTMMFWYRQQPGQSLTLIATANQGSEATYESGFVIDKFPISRPNLTFSTLTVSNMSPEDSSIYLCSVGTSGGVETQYFGPGTRLLVL.

The rearrangement links TRBV5-1 to TRBJ1-2; perhaps TRBD1 as D (6 bases). Per germline, CDR1 SGHRS and CDR2 YFSETQ. Trimming took off 3 bases at V and 12 bases at J, with 27 bases between the two ends. CDR3 length: 16 amino acids. The CDR3 DNA reads TGCGCCAGCAGCTCGGACCCATTGGTGCGGACAGCGCCACACACCTTC. Its translation is CASSSDPLVRTAPHTF.

The chain recombines TRBV10-3 with TRBJ1-3, with TRBD1 matching 7 bases. Germline CDR1 is ENHRY and CDR2 is SYGVKD. The CDR3 is made up of 14 amino acids. The V and J ends lost 6 bases and 1 base, in that order; junction bases with no gene match: 3. The CDR3 DNA reads as TGTGCCATCAGGGGGGACAGTTCTGGAAACACCATATATTTT. Its translation: CAIRGDSSGNTIYF.

The chain joins TRBV10-3 to TRBJ2-7, with 8 bases fitting TRBD1. V dropped 6 bases and J dropped 3; count of bases not matched to a gene: 10. Germline V gene sequence: CDR1 ENHRY, CDR2 SYGVKD. CDR3 length equals 15 residues. CDR3 sequence reads: CAIREGQAILYEQYF. DNA of the CDR3: TGTGCCATCAGGGAGGGACAGGCGATACTCTACGAGCAGTACTTC.

The V and J genes are TRBV27 and TRBJ2-7, with D possibly TRBD1 on 5 matching bases. Germline assignment: CDR1 MNHEY and CDR2 SMNVEV (reference sequence). V shed 4 bases and J shed 5 bases, with 12 bases lying between them. The CDR3 covers 13 residues. CDR3 residues: CASSWTSGDEQYF. DNA of the CDR3: TGTGCCAGCAGTTGGACAAGTGGGGACGAGCAGTACTTC.

CDR3 coding DNA: TGTGCCAGCAGCTCGGGACTAGCGAACCACGAGCAGTACTTC. Amino acid sequence: CASSSGLANHEQYF. The chain is built from TRBV7-2 and TRBJ2-7; TRBD2 matches at 10 bases. The length of the CDR3 is 14 residues. Germline CDR1 is SGHTA and CDR2 is FQGNSA. J lost 5 bases, V lost 4 bases, and 5 bases had no gene match.

The V and J genes are TRBV28 and TRBJ2-3; D perhaps matches TRBD2 (6 bases). The CDR3 covers 15 residues. Between the trimmed V and J ends, which lost 6 bases and 3 bases, there was a span of 16 bases. Germline V CDR1 and CDR2: MDHEN, SYDVKM. The CDR3 DNA reads TGTGCCAGCAGGGACTACTCCGATGGGACAGATACGCAGTATTTT. Its protein product is CASRDYSDGTDTQYF.

The genes are TRBV28 and TRBJ2-1, with D perhaps TRBD2 (6 bases). CDR1 MDHEN and CDR2 SYDVKM come from the germline V gene. The CDR3 is made up of 15 amino acids. Between the trimmed V and J ends, which lost 5 bases and 5 bases, there was a span of 16 bases. This CDR3 is CASSLPRDFHNEQFF. CDR3 DNA: TGTGCCAGCAGTCTCCCACGGGACTTCCACAATGAGCAGTTCTTC. The full variable domain, completed using reference TRBV28 and TRBJ2-1, is DVKVTQSSRYLVKRTGEKVFLECVQDMDHENMFWYRQDPGLGLRLIYFSYDVKMKEKGDIPEGYSVSREKKERFSLILESASTNQTSMYLCASSLPRDFHNEQFFGPGTRLTVL.

The J gene is TRBJ2-5, the V gene TRBV19, with 9 nucleotides matching TRBD2. Germline assignment: CDR1 LNHDA and CDR2 SQIVND (reference sequence). V shed 5 bases and J 5 bases; nucleotides not matched to a gene: 9. This CDR3 comprises 15 residues. CDR3 bases: TGTGCCAGTAGTGTCGGTGGCGGGAGGGGGGAGACCCAGTACTTC. Its protein product is CASSVGGGRGETQYF.

The chain links TRBV30 to TRBJ1-4, with D possibly matching TRBD1 (6 bases). The germline V gene has CDR1 GTSNPN and CDR2 SVGIG (reference sequence). This CDR3 region has 14 residues. The germline V and J ends were trimmed by 4 bases and 8 bases, with 17 bases remaining between them. The CDR3 DNA is TGTGCCTGGACCTTGGGGGGGCGCGGGGAAAAACTGTTTTTT. Amino acids: CAWTLGGRGEKLFF.

This clone is large by frequency. CDR3 protein: CASSLETGLNTEAFF. In nucleotides, the CDR3 is TGTGCCAGCAGTTTGGAAACAGGATTGAACACTGAAGCTTTCTTT. The chain couples TRBV28 to TRBJ1-1, with D possibly being TRBD1 (5 bases). CDR1 MDHEN and CDR2 SYDVKM come from the germline V gene. This CDR3 region has 15 residues. V was pared by 3 bases and J by 0 bases, with 11 bases between.

This rearrangement joins TRBV4-1 to TRBJ2-7; TRBD2 aligns across 7 bases. Germline V CDR1 and CDR2: MGHRA, YSYEKL. The V segment lost 4 bases and the J segment 4 bases; nucleotides outside the gene matches: 16. The CDR3 is 17 residues long. The CDR3 DNA follows: TGCGCCAGCAGCCTCATCCCAACTAGCGAGAGCGGGTACGAGCAGTACTTC. Amino acid sequence: CASSLIPTSESGYEQYF.

The J gene is TRBJ1-1, the V gene TRBV9; D not certain. This CDR3 has 14 residues. V was cut by 5 bases and J by 2 bases, with 13 bases left in between. Germline CDR1 is SGDLS and CDR2 is YYNGEE. The CDR3 sequence: CASRRLLSNTEAFF. The CDR3 bases are TGTGCCAGCAGGAGGCTCTTATCCAACACTGAAGCTTTCTTT.

The V gene is TRBV11-2, the J gene TRBJ2-1; 9 positions agree with TRBD2. The germline gives CDR1 SGHAT, CDR2 FQNNGV. The V gene end was trimmed by 7 bases and the J gene end by 3 bases; junction bases not matched to a gene: 4. This CDR3 is built from 14 residues. The CDR3 region is CASNLAGSYNEQFF. Written as DNA, the CDR3 is TGTGCCAGCAACCTAGCGGGAAGCTACAATGAGCAGTTCTTC. Using reference TRBV11-2 and TRBJ2-1 for the parts outside the CDR3, the full variable domain is EAGVAQSPRYKIIEKRQSVAFWCNPISGHATLYWYQQILGQGPKLLIQFQNNGVVDDSQLPKDRFSAERLKGVDSTLKIQPAKLEDSAVYLCASNLAGSYNEQFFGPGTRLTVL.

The chain carries TRBV7-3 and TRBJ1-2; TRBD1 agrees at 11 bases. CDR1 SGHTA and CDR2 FQGTGA come from the germline V gene. The CDR3 sequence is 14 residues long. V was clipped by 4 bases and J by 6 bases; unmatched bases: 4. The CDR3 loop reads CASSSGTGGDGYTF. The CDR3 DNA is TGTGCCAGCAGCTCAGGGACAGGGGGTGATGGCTACACCTTC.

The genes are TRBV30 and TRBJ1-2; D is perhaps TRBD1 (5 bases). Trimming took 2 bases from V and 4 from J, leaving 11 bases between them. Germline V gives CDR1 GTSNPN, CDR2 SVGIG (reference sequence). The CDR3 is 13 amino acids. As DNA, the CDR3 is TGTGCCTGGAGTCGTGACACAGGCTATGGCTACACCTTC. Its protein is CAWSRDTGYGYTF.

This sequence joins TRBV19 and TRBJ1-5; 10 bases are shared with TRBD1. J was trimmed by 0 bases and V by 4 bases; bases with no gene match: 6. The germline V gene has CDR1 LNHDA and CDR2 SQIVND (reference sequence). This CDR3 spans 17 amino acids. The CDR3 loop reads CASSRDRGPHSNQPQHF. The CDR3 nucleotides are TGTGCCAGTAGTAGGGACAGGGGTCCCCATAGCAATCAGCCCCAGCATTTT.